This entry describes one TCR beta chain. Its antigen is currently unknown. These data are taken from a study of graft-versus-host responses after intestinal transplantation. Study as a whole: Multivisceral, liver-intestinal, or isolated intestinal grafts were transplanted into recipients. Anti-thymocyte globulin induction was given to all recipients, followed by tacrolimus and steroids for 2 to 4 years. Study results and caveats: GvH clones surfaced in recipient marrow, some emerging earlier in ileum or blood.

Produced via immunoSEQ multiplex PCR; TCRdb's table is partial and in-frame only. The sample lists 21,000 or so clones; approximately 89% were seen once. Germline loops: CDR1 SEHNR, CDR2 FQNEAQ (reference sequence). V was shortened by 4 bases and J by 1 base, with 11 bases between the two germline ends. The CDR3 runs 15 residues. The source material was PBMCs, sampled roughly 65 days after intestinal transplantation. The J gene is TRBJ1-5, the V gene TRBV7-9; D may be TRBD1 (6 bases). The receptor was isolated from a human patient who received an intestinal transplant, so some T cells may come from the graft donor. Written as DNA, the CDR3 is TGTGCCAGCAGCTCAACCGGGACAAGCAATCAGCCCCAGCATTTT. Protein product: CASSSTGTSNQPQHF. Full variable domain (outside the CDR3, taken from reference TRBV7-9 and TRBJ1-5): DTGVSQNPRHKITKRGQNVTFRCDPISEHNRLYWYRQTLGQGPEFLTYFQNEAQLEKSRLLSDRFSAERPKGSFSTLEIQRTEQGDSAMYLCASSSTGTSNQPQHFGDGTRLSIL.